The present T cell receptor beta chain was sequenced within a study of cytomegalovirus exposure and HLA in healthy donors. The overall study: About 80 million unique TCRs from HLA-typed donors were held in an early data release.

This clone appeared a few times. The antigen is not known. This CDR3 is also generated by other DNA sequences in the sample. There are 15 residues in the CDR3. The germline gives CDR1 SGHRS, CDR2 YFSETQ. Trimming removed 0 bases from V and 0 bases from J, with 7 bases in between. The PCR used 60 Vbeta and 13 Jbeta primers. Assay: immunoSEQ multiplex PCR; the TCRdb copy retains only in-frame clones and omits some. The sample lists some 110,000 clones; about 68% were seen once. Study-level findings and limits: Presence/absence results assume similar sequencing depth per donor, which may not hold. A missense DCLRE1C variant was associated with V- and J-gene trimming of TCR beta chains in a later analysis, and an independent cohort replicated the association. Another analysis was done later, and it associated around 15,000 TCR beta sequences with HLA alleles at 0.05 false discovery rate.

The genes are TRBV5-1 and TRBJ2-1; D remains unclear. The sample comprised PBMCs. The clonotype was recovered from a woman between 50 and 59 years old in good health and CMV-seropositive. In nucleotides, the CDR3 is TGCGCCAGCAGCTTGGCCGTGAGCTCCTACAATGAGCAGTTCTTC. This gives the protein CASSLAVSSYNEQFF.